The clone carrying this TCR beta chain was found a few times. The assay was immunoSEQ multiplex PCR, and TCRdb's table has in-frame clones only and misses some. The table has about 80,000 clones, about four fifths seen once. The CDR3 consists of 17 residues. The data belong to a study of OX40 agonist ivuxolimab in advanced cancers. Across the study: A male proportion of under 90% was recorded, with mean age around 62 years and range about 23 to 80.

The V and J genes are TRBV1 and TRBJ2-3; TRBD2, as called in the table, went unchecked against the DNA. TRBV1 is shown as a pseudogene. The sequence derives from an adult with an advanced solid tumor such as melanoma, head and neck, liver or kidney cancer. The material was CD4+ or CD8+ T cells sorted from blood, obtained in a trial of the OX40 agonist ivuxolimab. The chain's CDR3 is CTSSQKGSGGYTDTQYF. The CDR3 DNA follows: TGCACCAGCAGCCAAAAGGGCAGCGGGGGATACACAGATACGCAGTATTTT.